One T cell receptor (beta chain) is described in this entry. The data originate from a study of control samples from healthy donors and cancer patients. The repertoire was sequenced with immunoSEQ multiplex PCR; TCRdb's copy has only in-frame clones and lacks some. The sample has 200,000 to 250,000 clones; roughly 94% are singletons. Germline CDR1 is MNHEY and CDR2 is SVGAGI. Trimming pared 5 bases from V and 6 bases from J, leaving 16 bases between. This CDR3 has 14 residues. V is TRBV6-5 and J is TRBJ1-1; no definite D call. The specimen was blood. This clonotype originated in a man in his fifties in good health. The CDR3 DNA reads TGTGCCAGCAGTCGTCCCACTCCCCGCGCTGAAGCTTTCTTT. Amino acid sequence: CASSRPTPRAEAFF.